The next 8 T cell receptor beta chains were all read from a single sample in a study of T cell clonotyping in hematopoietic cell transplantation. Some clones are missing from TCRdb's copy, which holds only in-frame ones; the method was immunoSEQ multiplex PCR. The sample lists 35,000 to 45,000 clones, 80% to 90% occurring once. The sample consisted of peripheral blood mononuclear cells. The origin of the receptors is a woman in her thirties or forties in good health. Some clones in this sample may be carry-over from other donors' samples.

This rearrangement joins TRBV9 to TRBJ1-2, with D possibly matching TRBD1 (5 bases). V was cut by 4 bases and J by 0 bases, with 7 bases left in between. Germline CDR1 reads SGDLS; CDR2 reads YYNGEE. This CDR3 spans 13 amino acids. CDR3 nucleotides: TGTGCCAGCAGCCGGGACTCTAACTATGGCTACACCTTC. Amino acids: CASSRDSNYGYTF.

The V gene is TRBV28, the J gene TRBJ1-1; TRBD1 might be the D (5 bases). V was pared by 7 bases and J by 2 bases, with 20 bases between. In germline, CDR1 is MDHEN, CDR2 SYDVKM. The CDR3 is made up of 16 amino acids. CDR3 sequence: CASTPPGEADNTEAFF. The DNA for the CDR3 is TGTGCCAGCACCCCCCCGGGGGAGGCGGATAACACTGAAGCTTTCTTT.

J is TRBJ2-3 and V is TRBV30; D gene uncertain. Trimming cost V 8 bases and J 5 bases, with 17 bases left between them. CDR3 length equals 13 residues. Per the germline V gene, CDR1 is GTSNPN and CDR2 is SVGIG (reference sequence). The CDR3 DNA follows: TGTGCCCAAGACCACGAGCTCAGAGATACGCAGTATTTT. Translating gives CAQDHELRDTQYF.

This rearrangement joins TRBV11-2 to TRBJ1-2; the D gene is possibly TRBD1 (6 bases). The V and J ends lost 4 bases and 6 bases respectively, with 9 bases between them. The V gene's germline CDR1 is SGHAT and CDR2 FQNNGV. The CDR3 has 12 residues. The CDR3 spells CASSSEGDGYTF. The CDR3 nucleotides are TGTGCCAGCAGCTCCGAGGGGGATGGCTACACCTTC.

The CDR3 protein is CASSLPGIQETQYF. The CDR3 region has the DNA TGTGCCAGCAGCCTACCCGGGATCCAAGAGACCCAGTACTTC. The chain combines TRBV11-1 with TRBJ2-5; maybe TRBD2 (5 bases). CDR3 length: 14 amino acids. From germline, CDR1 is SGHAT and CDR2 FQDESV (reference sequence). Trimming removed 5 bases from V and 1 base from J, with 11 bases in between.

The rearrangement links TRBV9 to TRBJ2-3, with D uncertain. V was pared by 0 bases and J by 4 bases, with 15 bases between. CDR1 is SGDLS, CDR2 YYNGEE, per germline. CDR3 length: 16 residues. The CDR3 is CASSVAAREAPDTQYF. CDR3 coding DNA: TGTGCCAGCAGCGTAGCAGCGAGAGAGGCGCCAGATACGCAGTATTTT.

The genes are TRBV5-1 and TRBJ2-7, with 11 bases lining up with TRBD2. V shed 3 bases and J 1 base; nucleotides not matched to a gene: 6. This CDR3 spans 16 amino acids. The germline CDR1 and CDR2 sequences are SGHRS and YFSETQ. CDR3 protein: CASSSGLAANSYEQYF. The CDR3 DNA reads as TGCGCCAGCAGCTCGGGACTAGCGGCTAATTCCTACGAGCAGTACTTC.

The chain couples TRBV7-3 to TRBJ1-2; no clear D. V was clipped by 2 bases and J by 2 bases, with 9 bases between them. The length of the CDR3 is 14 residues. Germline V gives CDR1 SGHTA, CDR2 FQGTGA. In DNA form, the CDR3 reads TGTGCCAGCAGCTTATACGCAGGCAACTATGGCTACACCTTC. It yields the protein CASSLYAGNYGYTF.